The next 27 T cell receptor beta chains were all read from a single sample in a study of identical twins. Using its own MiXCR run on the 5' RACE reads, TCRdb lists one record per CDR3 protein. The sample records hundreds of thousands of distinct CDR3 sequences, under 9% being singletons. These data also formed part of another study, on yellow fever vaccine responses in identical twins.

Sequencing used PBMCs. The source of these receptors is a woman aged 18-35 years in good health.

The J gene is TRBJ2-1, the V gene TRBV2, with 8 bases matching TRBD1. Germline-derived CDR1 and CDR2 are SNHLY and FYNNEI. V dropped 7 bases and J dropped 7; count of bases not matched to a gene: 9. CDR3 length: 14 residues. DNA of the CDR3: TGTGCCAGCAAGCAGGGGGCCAAAACTAATGAGCAGTTCTTC. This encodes CASKQGAKTNEQFF.

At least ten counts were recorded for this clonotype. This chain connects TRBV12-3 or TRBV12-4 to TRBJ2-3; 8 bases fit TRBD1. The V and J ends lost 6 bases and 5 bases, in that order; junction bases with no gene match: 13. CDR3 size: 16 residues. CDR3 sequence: CASRPPGQGYLDTQYF. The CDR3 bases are TGTGCCAGCAGGCCTCCCGGACAGGGATATTTAGATACGCAGTATTTT.

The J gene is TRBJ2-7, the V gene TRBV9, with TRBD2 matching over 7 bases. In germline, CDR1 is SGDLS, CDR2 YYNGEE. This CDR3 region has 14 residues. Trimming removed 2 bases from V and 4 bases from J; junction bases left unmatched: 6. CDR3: CASSVGGSPYEQYF. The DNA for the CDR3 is TGTGCCAGCAGCGTGGGCGGGAGTCCGTACGAGCAGTACTTC.

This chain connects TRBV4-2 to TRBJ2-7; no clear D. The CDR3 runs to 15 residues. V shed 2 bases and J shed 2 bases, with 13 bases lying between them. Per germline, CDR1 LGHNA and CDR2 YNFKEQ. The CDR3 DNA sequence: TGTGCCAGCAGCCAACACCAAGAGGTTACCTACGAGCAGTACTTC. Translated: CASSQHQEVTYEQYF.

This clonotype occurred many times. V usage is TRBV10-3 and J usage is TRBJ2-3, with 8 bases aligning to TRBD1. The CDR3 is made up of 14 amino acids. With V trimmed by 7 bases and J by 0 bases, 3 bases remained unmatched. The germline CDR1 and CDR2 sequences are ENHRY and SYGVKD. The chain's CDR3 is CAITDRGSTDTQYF. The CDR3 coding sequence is TGTGCCATCACCGACAGGGGTAGCACAGATACGCAGTATTTT.

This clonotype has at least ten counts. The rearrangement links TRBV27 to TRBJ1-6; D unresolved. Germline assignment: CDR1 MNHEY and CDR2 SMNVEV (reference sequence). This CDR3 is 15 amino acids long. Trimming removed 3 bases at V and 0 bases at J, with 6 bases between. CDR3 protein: CASSLSSSYNSPLHF. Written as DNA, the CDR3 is TGTGCCAGCAGTTTGAGTAGCTCCTATAATTCACCCCTCCACTTT.

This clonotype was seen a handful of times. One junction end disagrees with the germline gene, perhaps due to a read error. The CDR3 here is CASSLATGSTDMQYF. As DNA, the CDR3 is TGTGCCAGCAGCTTAGCTACTGGTAGCACAGATATGCAGTATTTT. This chain joins TRBV7-8 and TRBJ2-3; D is ambiguous. Germline lookup yields CDR1 SGHVS and CDR2 FQNEAQ. The length of the CDR3 is 15 residues.

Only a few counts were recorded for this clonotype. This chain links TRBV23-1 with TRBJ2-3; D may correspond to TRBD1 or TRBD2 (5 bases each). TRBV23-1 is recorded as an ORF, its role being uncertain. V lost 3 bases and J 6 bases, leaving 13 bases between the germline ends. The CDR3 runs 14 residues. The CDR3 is CASSQRDRVDTQYF. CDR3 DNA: TGCGCCAGCAGTCAGAGGGACCGGGTGGATACGCAGTATTTT.

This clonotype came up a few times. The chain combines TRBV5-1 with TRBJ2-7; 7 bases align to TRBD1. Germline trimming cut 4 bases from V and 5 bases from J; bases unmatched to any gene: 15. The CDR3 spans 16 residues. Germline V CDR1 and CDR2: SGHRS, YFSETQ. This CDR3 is CASSLHVQGVMNEQYF. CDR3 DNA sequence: TGCGCCAGCAGCCTGCATGTTCAGGGGGTAATGAACGAGCAGTACTTC.

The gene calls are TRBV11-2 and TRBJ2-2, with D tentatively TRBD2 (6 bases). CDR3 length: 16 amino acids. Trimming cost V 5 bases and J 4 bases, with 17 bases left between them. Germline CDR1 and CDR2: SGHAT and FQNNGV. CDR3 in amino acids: CASSLSAVGGTGELFF. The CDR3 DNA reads TGTGCCAGCAGCCTCAGCGCGGTCGGGGGCACCGGGGAGCTGTTTTTT.

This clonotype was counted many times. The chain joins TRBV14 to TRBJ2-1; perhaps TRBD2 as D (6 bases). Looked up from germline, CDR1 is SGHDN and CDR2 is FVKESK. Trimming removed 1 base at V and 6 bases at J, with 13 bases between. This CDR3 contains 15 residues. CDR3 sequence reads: CASSQVITSFNEQFF. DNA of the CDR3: TGTGCCAGCAGCCAAGTCATTACTAGCTTCAATGAGCAGTTCTTC.

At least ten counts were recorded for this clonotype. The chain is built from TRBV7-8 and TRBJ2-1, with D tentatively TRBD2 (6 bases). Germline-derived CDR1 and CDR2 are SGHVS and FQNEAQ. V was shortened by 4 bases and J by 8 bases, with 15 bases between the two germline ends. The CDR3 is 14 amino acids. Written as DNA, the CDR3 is TGTGCCAGCAGCTCCGGTCGGGAGAACTATGAGCAGTTCTTC. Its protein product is CASSSGRENYEQFF.

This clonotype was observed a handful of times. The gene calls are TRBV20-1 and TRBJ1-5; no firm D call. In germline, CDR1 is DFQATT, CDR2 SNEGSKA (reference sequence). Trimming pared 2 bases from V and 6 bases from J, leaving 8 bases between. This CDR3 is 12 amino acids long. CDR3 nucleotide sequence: TGCAGTGCTAGACCAGTCAGTCAGCCCCAGCATTTT. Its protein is CSARPVSQPQHF.

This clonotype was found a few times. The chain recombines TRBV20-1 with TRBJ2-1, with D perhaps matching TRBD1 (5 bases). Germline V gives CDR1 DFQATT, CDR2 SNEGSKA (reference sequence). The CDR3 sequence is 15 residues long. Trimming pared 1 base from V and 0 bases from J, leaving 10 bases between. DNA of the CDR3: TGCAGTGCTAGAGGGACACCGAGCTCCTACAATGAGCAGTTCTTC. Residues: CSARGTPSSYNEQFF.

The CDR3: CSALSPQETQYF. CDR3 nucleotide sequence: TGCAGTGCTCTCAGCCCCCAAGAGACCCAGTACTTC. The gene calls are TRBV20-1 and TRBJ2-5; D gene uncertain. Germline V lookup: CDR1 DFQATT, CDR2 SNEGSKA (reference sequence). The V end was cut by 5 bases, the J end by 1 base, with 8 bases between. The CDR3 is 12 residues long.

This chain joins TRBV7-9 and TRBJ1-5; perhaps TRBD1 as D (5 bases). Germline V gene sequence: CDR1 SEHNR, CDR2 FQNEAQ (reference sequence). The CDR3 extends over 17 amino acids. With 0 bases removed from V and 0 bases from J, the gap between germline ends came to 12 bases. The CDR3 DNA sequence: TGTGCCAGCAGCTTAGCATTGACAGAGTATAGCAATCAGCCCCAGCATTTT. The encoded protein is CASSLALTEYSNQPQHF.

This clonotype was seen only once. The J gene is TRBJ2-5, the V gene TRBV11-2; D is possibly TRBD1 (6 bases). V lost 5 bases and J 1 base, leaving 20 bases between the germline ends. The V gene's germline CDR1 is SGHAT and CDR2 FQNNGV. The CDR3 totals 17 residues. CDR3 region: CASSPKFGDILQETQYF. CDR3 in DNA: TGTGCCAGCAGCCCAAAGTTCGGGGACATACTCCAAGAGACCCAGTACTTC.

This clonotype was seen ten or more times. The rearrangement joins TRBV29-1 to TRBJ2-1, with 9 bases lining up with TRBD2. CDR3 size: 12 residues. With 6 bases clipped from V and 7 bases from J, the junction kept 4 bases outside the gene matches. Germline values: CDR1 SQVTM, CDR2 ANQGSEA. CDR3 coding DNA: TGCAGCGTAGGACTAGCGTGGAATGAGCAGTTCTTC. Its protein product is CSVGLAWNEQFF.

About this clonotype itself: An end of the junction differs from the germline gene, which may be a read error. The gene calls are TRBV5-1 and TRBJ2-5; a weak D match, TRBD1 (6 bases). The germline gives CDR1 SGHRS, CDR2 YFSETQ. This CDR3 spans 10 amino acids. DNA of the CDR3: TGCGCCAGCAGCGTCCAACAGGGATTCTTC. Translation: CASSVQQGFF.

The CDR3 reads CASSLRNSGANVLTF. CDR3 DNA: TGTGCCAGCAGCCTGCGGAACTCTGGGGCCAACGTCCTGACTTTC. This chain links TRBV7-2 with TRBJ2-6; D not certain. The CDR3 is made up of 15 amino acids. V was shortened by 5 bases and J by 0 bases, with 8 bases between the two germline ends. The germline V gene encodes CDR1 SGHTA and CDR2 FQGNSA.

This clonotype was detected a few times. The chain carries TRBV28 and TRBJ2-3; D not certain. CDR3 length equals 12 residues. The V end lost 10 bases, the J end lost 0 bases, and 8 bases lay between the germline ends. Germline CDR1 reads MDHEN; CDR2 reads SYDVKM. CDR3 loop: CATRPSTDTQYF. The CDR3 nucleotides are TGTGCCACCAGACCTAGCACAGATACGCAGTATTTT.

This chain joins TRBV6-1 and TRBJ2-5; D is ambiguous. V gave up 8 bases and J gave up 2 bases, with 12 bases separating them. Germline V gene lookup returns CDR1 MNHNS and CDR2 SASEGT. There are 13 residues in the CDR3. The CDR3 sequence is CASQEIRQETQYF. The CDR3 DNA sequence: TGTGCCAGCCAGGAGATACGACAAGAGACCCAGTACTTC.

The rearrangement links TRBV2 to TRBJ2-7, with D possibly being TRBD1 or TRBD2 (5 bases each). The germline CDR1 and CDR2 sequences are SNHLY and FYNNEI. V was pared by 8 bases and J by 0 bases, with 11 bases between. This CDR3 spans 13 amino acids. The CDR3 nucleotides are TGTGCCAGCGGTCGGGACCTCTCCTACGAGCAGTACTTC. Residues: CASGRDLSYEQYF. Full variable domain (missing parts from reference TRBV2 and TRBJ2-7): EPEVTQTPSHQVTQMGQEVILRCVPISNHLYFYWYRQILGQKVEFLVSFYNNEISEKSEIFDDQFSVERPDGSNFTLKIRSTKLEDSAMYFCASGRDLSYEQYFGPGTRLTVT.

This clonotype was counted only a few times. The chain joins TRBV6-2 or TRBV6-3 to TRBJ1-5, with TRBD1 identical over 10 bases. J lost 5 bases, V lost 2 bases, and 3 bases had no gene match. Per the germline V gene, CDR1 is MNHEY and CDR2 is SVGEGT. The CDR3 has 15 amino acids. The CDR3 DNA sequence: TGTGCCAGCAGTTACGGGACAGGGGTCGATCAGCCCCAGCATTTT. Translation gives CASSYGTGVDQPQHF.

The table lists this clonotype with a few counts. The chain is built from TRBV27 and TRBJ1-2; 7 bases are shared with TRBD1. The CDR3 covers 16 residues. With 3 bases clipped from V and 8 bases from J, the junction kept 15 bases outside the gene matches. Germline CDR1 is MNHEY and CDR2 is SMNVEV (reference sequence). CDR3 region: CASSFRLTGEGYGYTF. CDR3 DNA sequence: TGTGCCAGCAGTTTCCGACTTACAGGGGAGGGATACGGCTACACCTTC.

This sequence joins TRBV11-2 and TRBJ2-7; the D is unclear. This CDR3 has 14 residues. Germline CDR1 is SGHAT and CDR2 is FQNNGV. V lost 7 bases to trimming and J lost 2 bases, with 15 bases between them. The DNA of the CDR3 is TGTGCCAGCAAACGCCCGGACGTTACCTACGAGCAGTACTTC. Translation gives CASKRPDVTYEQYF.

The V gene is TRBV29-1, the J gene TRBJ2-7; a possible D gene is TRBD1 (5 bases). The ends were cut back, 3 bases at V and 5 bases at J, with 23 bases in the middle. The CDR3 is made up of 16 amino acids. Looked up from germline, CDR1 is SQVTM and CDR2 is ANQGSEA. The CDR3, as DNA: TGCAGCGTTGAGTTCTTGGTTCAGGGCGTGACAAACGAGCAGTACTTC. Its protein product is CSVEFLVQGVTNEQYF.